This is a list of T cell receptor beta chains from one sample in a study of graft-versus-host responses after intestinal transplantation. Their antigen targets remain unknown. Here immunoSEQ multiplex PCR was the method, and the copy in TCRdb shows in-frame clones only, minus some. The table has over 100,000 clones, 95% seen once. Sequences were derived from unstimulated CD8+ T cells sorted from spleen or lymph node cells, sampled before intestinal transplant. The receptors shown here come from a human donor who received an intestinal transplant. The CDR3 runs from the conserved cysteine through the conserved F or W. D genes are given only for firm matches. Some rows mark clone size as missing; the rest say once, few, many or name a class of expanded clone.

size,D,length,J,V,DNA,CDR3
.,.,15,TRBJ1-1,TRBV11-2,TGTGCCAGCAGCCGGACCCCGGGGGGGCTCACTGAAGCTTTCTTT,CASSRTPGGLTEAFF
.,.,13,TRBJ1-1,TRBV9,TGTGCCAGCAGCTCACAGGGTGTGACTGAAGCTTTCTTT,CASSSQGVTEAFF
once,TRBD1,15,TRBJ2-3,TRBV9,TGTGCCAGCAGCGTAGCAGGGGGCCCGGCAGATACGCAGTATTTT,CASSVAGGPADTQYF
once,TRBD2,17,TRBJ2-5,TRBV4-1,TGCGCCAGCAGCTGGACTAGCTTCCGAGCAGCGGGGCAGACCCAGTACTTC,CASSWTSFRAAGQTQYF
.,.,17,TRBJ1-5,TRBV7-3,TGTGCCAGCAGCCTTAACAACTCGGACAGAATCAATCAGCCCCAGCATTTT,CASSLNNSDRINQPQHF
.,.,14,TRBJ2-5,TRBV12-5,TGTGCTAGTGGTTCTACAAACCTCCGGGAGACCCAGTACTTC,CASGSTNLRETQYF
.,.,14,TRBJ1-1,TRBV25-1,TGTGCCAGCAGTTTTGGAACAGGGTACACTGAAGCTTTCTTT,CASSFGTGYTEAFF
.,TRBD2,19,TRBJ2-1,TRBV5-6,TGTGCCAGCAGCCCGCGTTTGGGACTAGCAGTGAGCTCCTACAATGAGCAGTTCTTC,CASSPRLGLAVSSYNEQFF
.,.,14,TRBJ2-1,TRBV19,TGTGCCAGTGGATCGGGAAGCTCCTACAATGAGCAGTTCTTC,CASGSGSSYNEQFF
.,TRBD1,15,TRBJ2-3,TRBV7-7,TGTGCCAGCAGCTCAACGGGACAGAGCACAGATACGCAGTATTTT,CASSSTGQSTDTQYF
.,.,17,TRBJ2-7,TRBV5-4,TGCGCCAGCAGCCAAGATTTTGCAGGCCGTAGCTCCTACGAGCAGTACTTC,CASSQDFAGRSSYEQYF
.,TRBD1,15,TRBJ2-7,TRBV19,TGTGCCAGTAGTATCCGGCCAGGGGGAATCTACGAGCAGTACTTC,CASSIRPGGIYEQYF
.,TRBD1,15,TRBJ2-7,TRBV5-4,TGTGCCAGCAGCTCACCGGGGACAGGATACTACGAGCAGTACTTC,CASSSPGTGYYEQYF
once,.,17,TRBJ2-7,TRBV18,TGTGCCAGCTCACCACGGGGCGGTCCCACGGGGGCCTACGAGCAGTACTTC,CASSPRGGPTGAYEQYF
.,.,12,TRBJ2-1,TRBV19,TGTGCCAGTAGTCCCTGGAGGGATGAGCAGTTCTTC,CASSPWRDEQFF
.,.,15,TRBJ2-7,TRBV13,TGTGCCAGCAGCACATTGGACTCTCCGGATTACGAGCAGTACTTC,CASSTLDSPDYEQYF
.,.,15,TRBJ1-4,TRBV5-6,TGTGCCAGCAGCTTAAGTGAGGGAGCTAATGAAAAACTGTTTTTT,CASSLSEGANEKLFF
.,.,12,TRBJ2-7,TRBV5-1,TGCGCCAGCAGCCCCTCAGCTGGCGAGCAGTACTTC,CASSPSAGEQYF
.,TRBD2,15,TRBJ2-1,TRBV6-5,TGTGCCAGCAGCTCTAGCGGGAGCTCCTACAATGAGCAGTTCTTC,CASSSSGSSYNEQFF
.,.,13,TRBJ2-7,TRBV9,TGTGCCAGCAGCCTCGGTTTCGGTTTTGAGCAGTACTTC,CASSLGFGFEQYF
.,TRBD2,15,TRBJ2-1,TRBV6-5,TGTGCCAGCAGTCCCGGGACTAGCGGGAGGGGAGAGCAGTTCTTC,CASSPGTSGRGEQFF
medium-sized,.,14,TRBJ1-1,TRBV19,TGTGCCAGTAGTCCGCGGACCCGGAACACTGAAGCTTTCTTT,CASSPRTRNTEAFF
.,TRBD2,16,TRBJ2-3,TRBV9,TGTGCCAGCAGCGTAGGACTAGCGGGAGGGGGAGATACGCAGTATTTT,CASSVGLAGGGDTQYF
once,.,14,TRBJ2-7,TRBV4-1,TGCGCCAGCAGCCAAGCCGGGGACGACTACGAGCAGTACTTC,CASSQAGDDYEQYF
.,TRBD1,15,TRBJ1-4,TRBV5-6,TGTGCCAGCAGCTTCGGGACAGGGGCTCGTGAAAAACTGTTTTTT,CASSFGTGAREKLFF
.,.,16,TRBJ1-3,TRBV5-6,TGTGCCAGCAGCGGAGGGGTGGGCCAAGCAGGAAACACCATATATTTT,CASSGGVGQAGNTIYF
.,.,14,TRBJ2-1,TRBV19,TGTGCCAGTAGTTCCTGGGATACCTACAATGAGCAGTTCTTC,CASSSWDTYNEQFF
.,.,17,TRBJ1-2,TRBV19,TGTGCCAGTAGTATAGGGCAGGGCGCCGGTCCGGACTATGGCTACACCTTC,CASSIGQGAGPDYGYTF
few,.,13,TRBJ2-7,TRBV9,TGTGCCAGCAGCGTAGACGGCGGCTACGAGCAGTACTTC,CASSVDGGYEQYF
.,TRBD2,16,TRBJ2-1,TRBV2,TGTGCCAGCAGTGCCAGGACTAGCGGGCCTTACAATGAGCAGTTCTTC,CASSARTSGPYNEQFF
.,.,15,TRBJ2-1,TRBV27,TGTGCCAGCAGTTGGAGCGGAAGGGCAGGAATTGAGCAGTTCTTC,CASSWSGRAGIEQFF
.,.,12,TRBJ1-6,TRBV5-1,TGCGCCAGCAGCTTGGATCTAGGACCCCTCCACTTT,CASSLDLGPLHF
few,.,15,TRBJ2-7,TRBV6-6,TGTGCCAGCAGCCCCAGGGCTACTAGCTCCTACGAGCAGTACTTC,CASSPRATSSYEQYF
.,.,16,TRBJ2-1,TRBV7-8,TGTGCCAGCAGCTTAAATAATGGGCTTTTCTACAATGAGCAGTTCTTC,CASSLNNGLFYNEQFF
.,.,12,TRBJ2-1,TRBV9,TGTGCCAGCAACGGAGGTGGGCCTCTGCAGTTCTTC,CASNGGGPLQFF
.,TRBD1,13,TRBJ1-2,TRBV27,TGTGCCAGCAGCCTGACAGGGAACTATGGCTACACCTTC,CASSLTGNYGYTF
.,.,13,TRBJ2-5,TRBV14,TGTGCCAGCAGCCAATGGGGGAAAGAGACCCAGTACTTC,CASSQWGKETQYF
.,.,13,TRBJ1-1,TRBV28,TGTGCCAGCAGTTTAGGGATGAACACTGAAGCTTTCTTT,CASSLGMNTEAFF
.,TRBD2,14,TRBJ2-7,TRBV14,TGTGCCAGCAGCCATGCGGGAGGACCCAACGAGCAGTACTTC,CASSHAGGPNEQYF
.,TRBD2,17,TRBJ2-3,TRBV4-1,TGCGCCAGCAGCCAATCTAAGCGGGAGACGCATTCAGATACGCAGTATTTT,CASSQSKRETHSDTQYF
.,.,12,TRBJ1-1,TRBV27,TGTGCCAGCAGCGGGCCACACACTGAAGCTTTCTTT,CASSGPHTEAFF
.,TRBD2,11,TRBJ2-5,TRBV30,TGTGCCTGGAGTGATAGCGGGGAGGAGTACTTC,CAWSDSGEEYF
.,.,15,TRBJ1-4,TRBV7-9,TGTGCCAGCAGCTTAGGGTTTGAGGGTACGGAAAAACTGTTTTTT,CASSLGFEGTEKLFF
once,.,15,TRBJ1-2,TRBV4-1,TGCGCCAGCAGCCAAGATCGGAAGGGGCACTTGGGCTACACCTTC,CASSQDRKGHLGYTF
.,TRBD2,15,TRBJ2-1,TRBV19,TGTGCCAGTAGCAAAGGACTAGCGGGAGTAAATGAGCAGTTCTTC,CASSKGLAGVNEQFF
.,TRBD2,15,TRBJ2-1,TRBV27,TGTGCCAGCAGTTGGGGGACTAGCGGGAACAATGAGCAGTTCTTC,CASSWGTSGNNEQFF
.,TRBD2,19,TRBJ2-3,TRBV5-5,TGTGCCAGCAGCCCTCACCCCCCAGCGGGAGGGTTAGTAACAGATACGCAGTATTTT,CASSPHPPAGGLVTDTQYF
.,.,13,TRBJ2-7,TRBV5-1,TGCGCCAGCAGCCTTGGGTCGAACTACGAGCAGTACTTC,CASSLGSNYEQYF
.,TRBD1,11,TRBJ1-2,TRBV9,TGTGCCAGCAGCGCAGGGGGTGGCTACACCTTC,CASSAGGGYTF
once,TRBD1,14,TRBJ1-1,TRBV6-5,TGTGCCAGCAGTTACGGTGGGACAGTGACTGAAGCTTTCTTT,CASSYGGTVTEAFF
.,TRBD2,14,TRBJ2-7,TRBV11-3,TGTGCCAGCAGCTTAAGCGGGAGGGCCGGCGAGCAGTACTTC,CASSLSGRAGEQYF
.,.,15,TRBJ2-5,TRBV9,TGTGCCAGCAGCGTAGCTGGGGGGGCTCAAGAGACCCAGTACTTC,CASSVAGGAQETQYF